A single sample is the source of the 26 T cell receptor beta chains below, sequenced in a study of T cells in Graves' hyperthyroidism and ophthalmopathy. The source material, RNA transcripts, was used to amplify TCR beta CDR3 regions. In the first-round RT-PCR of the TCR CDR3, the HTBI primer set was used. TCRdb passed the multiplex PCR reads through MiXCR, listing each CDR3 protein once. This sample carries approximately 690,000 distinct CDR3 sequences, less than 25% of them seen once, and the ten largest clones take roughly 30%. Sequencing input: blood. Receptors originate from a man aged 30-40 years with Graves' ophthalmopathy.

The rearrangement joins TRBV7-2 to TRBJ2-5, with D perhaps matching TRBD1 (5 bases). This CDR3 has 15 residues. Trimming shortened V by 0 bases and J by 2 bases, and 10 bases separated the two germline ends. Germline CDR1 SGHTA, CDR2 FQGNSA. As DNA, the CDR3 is TGTGCCAGCAGCTTAGCCGGTCAGGGACAAGAGACCCAGTACTTC. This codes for CASSLAGQGQETQYF.

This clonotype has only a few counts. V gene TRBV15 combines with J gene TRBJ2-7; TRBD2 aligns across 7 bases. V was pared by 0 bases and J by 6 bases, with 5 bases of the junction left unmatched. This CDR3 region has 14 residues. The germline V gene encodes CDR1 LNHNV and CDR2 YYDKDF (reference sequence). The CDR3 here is CATSRDEWEGEQYF. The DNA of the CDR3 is TGTGCCACCAGCAGAGATGAATGGGAGGGCGAGCAGTACTTC.

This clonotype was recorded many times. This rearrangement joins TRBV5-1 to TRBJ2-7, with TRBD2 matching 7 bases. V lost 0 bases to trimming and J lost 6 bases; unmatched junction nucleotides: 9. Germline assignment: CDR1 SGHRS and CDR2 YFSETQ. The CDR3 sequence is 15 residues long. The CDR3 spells CASSLGGLSMREQYF. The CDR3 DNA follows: TGCGCCAGCAGCTTGGGGGGACTATCCATGCGCGAGCAGTACTTC.

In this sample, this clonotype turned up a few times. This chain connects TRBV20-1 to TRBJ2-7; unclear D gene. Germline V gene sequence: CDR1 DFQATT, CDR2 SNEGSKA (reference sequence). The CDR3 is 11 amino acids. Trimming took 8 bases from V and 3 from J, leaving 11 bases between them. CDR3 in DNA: TGCAGTAGGCTCGTGGGCTACGAGCAGTACTTC. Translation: CSRLVGYEQYF.

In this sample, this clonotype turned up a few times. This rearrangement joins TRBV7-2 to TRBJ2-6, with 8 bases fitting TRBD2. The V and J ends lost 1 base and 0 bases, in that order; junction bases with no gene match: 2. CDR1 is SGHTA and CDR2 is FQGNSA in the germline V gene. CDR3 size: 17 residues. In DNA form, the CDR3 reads TGTGCCAGCAGCTTAGTACGGGGGGGCTCTGGGGCCAACGTCCTGACTTTC. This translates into CASSLVRGGSGANVLTF.

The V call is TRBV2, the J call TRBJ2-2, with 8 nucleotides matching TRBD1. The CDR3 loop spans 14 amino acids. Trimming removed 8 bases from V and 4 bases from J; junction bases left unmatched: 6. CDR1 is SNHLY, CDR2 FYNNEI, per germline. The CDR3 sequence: CASCNRGFTGELFF. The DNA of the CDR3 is TGTGCCAGCTGCAACAGGGGGTTCACCGGGGAGCTGTTTTTT.

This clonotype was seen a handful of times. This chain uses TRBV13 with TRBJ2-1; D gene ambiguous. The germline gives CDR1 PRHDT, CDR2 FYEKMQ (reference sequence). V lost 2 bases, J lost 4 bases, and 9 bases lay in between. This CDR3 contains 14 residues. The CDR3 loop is CASSLPSEYNEQFF. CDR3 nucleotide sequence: TGTGCCAGCAGCTTACCCTCAGAGTACAATGAGCAGTTCTTC.

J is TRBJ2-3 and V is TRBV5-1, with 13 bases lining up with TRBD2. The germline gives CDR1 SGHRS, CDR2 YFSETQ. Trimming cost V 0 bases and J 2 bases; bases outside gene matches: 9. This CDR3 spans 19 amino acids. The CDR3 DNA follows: TGCGCCAGCAGCTTGGCCAACCTGGGACTAGCGGGATCCACAGATACGCAGTATTTT. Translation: CASSLANLGLAGSTDTQYF. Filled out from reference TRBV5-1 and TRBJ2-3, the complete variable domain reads KAGVTQTPRYLIKTRGQQVTLSCSPISGHRSVSWYQQTPGQGLQFLFEYFSETQRNKGNFPGRFSGRQFSNSRSEMNVSTLELGDSALYLCASSLANLGLAGSTDTQYFGPGTRLTVL.

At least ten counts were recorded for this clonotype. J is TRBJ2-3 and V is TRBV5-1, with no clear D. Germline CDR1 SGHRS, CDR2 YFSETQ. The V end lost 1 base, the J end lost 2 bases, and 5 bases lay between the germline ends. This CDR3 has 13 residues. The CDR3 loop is CASSLKPTDTQYF. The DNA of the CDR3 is TGCGCCAGCAGCTTGAAACCCACAGATACGCAGTATTTT.

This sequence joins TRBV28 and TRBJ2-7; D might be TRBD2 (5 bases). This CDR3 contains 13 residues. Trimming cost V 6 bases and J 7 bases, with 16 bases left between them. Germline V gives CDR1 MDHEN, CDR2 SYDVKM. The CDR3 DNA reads TGTGCCAGCAGCTCCCCCCGGGCGGGTGAGCAGTACTTC. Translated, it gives CASSSPRAGEQYF.

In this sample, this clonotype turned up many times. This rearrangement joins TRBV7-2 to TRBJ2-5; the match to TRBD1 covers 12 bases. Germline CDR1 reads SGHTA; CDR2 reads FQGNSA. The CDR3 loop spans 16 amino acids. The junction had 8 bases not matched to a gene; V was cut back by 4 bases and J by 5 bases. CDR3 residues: CASSWSGTGGKETQYF. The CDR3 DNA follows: TGTGCCAGCAGCTGGTCCGGGACAGGGGGCAAGGAGACCCAGTACTTC.

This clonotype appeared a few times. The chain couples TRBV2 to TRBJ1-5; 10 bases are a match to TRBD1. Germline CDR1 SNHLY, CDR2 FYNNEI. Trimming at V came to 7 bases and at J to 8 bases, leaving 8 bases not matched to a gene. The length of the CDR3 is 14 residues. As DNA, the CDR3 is TGTGCCAGCAACCGACAGGGGGCCGGGAAGCCCCAGCATTTT. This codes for CASNRQGAGKPQHF.

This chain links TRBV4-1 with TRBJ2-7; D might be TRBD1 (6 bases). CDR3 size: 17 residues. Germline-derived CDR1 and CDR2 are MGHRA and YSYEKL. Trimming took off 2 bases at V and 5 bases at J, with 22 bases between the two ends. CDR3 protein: CASSQPHVAGVRDEQYF. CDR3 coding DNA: TGCGCCAGCAGCCAACCCCACGTGGCAGGGGTCCGTGACGAGCAGTACTTC.

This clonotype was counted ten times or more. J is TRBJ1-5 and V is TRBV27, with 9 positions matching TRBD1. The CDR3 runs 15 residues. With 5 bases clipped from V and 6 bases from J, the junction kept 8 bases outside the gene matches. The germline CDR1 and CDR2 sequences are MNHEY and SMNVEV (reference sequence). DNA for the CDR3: TGTGCCAGCAGTCTCACCGGGACAGGGCGTCAGCCCCAGCATTTT. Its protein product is CASSLTGTGRQPQHF.

The CDR3 DNA sequence: TGTGCCAGCAGCTTAGGCAACGAGGTGGAAAAACTGTTTTTT. Protein: CASSLGNEVEKLFF. The V and J genes are TRBV6-2 or TRBV6-3 and TRBJ1-4; the D is unclear. V was pared by 6 bases and J by 8 bases, with 16 bases between. Germline CDR1 is MNHEY and CDR2 is SVGEGT. The CDR3 totals 14 residues.

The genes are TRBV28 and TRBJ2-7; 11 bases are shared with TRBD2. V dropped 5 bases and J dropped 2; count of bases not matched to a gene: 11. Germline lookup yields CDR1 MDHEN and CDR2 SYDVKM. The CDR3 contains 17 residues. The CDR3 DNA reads TGTGCCAGCAGTGGGGGCCTTGGTAGCGGGAGGGCCTACGAGCAGTACTTC. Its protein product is CASSGGLGSGRAYEQYF. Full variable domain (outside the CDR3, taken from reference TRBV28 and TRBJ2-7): DVKVTQSSRYLVKRTGEKVFLECVQDMDHENMFWYRQDPGLGLRLIYFSYDVKMKEKGDIPEGYSVSREKKERFSLILESASTNQTSMYLCASSGGLGSGRAYEQYFGPGTRLTVT.

The CDR3: CSASFPGQGNSPLHF. DNA of the CDR3: TGCAGTGCTAGTTTCCCGGGACAGGGTAATTCACCCCTCCACTTT. V is TRBV20-1 and J is TRBJ1-6; TRBD1 aligns across 9 bases. CDR1 is DFQATT, CDR2 SNEGSKA, per germline (reference sequence). V lost 3 bases, J lost 6 bases, and 6 bases stayed unmatched. The CDR3 consists of 15 residues.

The DNA of the CDR3 is TGCAGTGCTAGTGCTGCAGGGGGCGAAGAGACCCAGTACTTC. Translating it yields CSASAAGGEETQYF. This chain links TRBV20-1 with TRBJ2-5, with 8 bases identical to TRBD1. The CDR3 totals 14 residues. From germline, CDR1 is DFQATT and CDR2 SNEGSKA (reference sequence). The junction had 6 bases not matched to a gene; V was cut back by 3 bases and J by 3 bases.

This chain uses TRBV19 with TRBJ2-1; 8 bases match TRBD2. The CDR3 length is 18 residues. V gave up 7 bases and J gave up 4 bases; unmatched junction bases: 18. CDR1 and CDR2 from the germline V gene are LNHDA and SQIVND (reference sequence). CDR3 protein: CASKSRSGGLAVYNEQFF. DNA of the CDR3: TGTGCCAGTAAATCTCGATCGGGCGGACTAGCCGTGTACAATGAGCAGTTCTTC.

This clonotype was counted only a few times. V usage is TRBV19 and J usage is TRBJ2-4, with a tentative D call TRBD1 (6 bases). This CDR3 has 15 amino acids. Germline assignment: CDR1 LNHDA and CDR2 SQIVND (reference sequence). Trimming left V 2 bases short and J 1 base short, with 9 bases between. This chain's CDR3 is CASSIQGLAKNIQYF. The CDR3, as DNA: TGTGCCAGTAGTATACAGGGGTTGGCCAAAAACATTCAGTACTTC. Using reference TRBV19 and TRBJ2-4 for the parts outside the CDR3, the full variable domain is DGGITQSPKYLFRKEGQNVTLSCEQNLNHDAMYWYRQDPGQGLRLIYYSQIVNDFQKGDIAEGYSVSREKKESFPLTVTSAQKNPTAFYLCASSIQGLAKNIQYFGAGTRLSVL.

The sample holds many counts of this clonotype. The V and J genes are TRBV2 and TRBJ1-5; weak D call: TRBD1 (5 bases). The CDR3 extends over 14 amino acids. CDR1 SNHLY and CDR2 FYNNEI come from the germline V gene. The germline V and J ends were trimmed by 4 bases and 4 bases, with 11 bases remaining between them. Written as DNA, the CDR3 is TGTGCCAGCAGTGGTGGGGACCGTAATCAGCCCCAGCATTTT. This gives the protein CASSGGDRNQPQHF. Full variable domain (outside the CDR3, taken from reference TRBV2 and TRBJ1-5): EPEVTQTPSHQVTQMGQEVILRCVPISNHLYFYWYRQILGQKVEFLVSFYNNEISEKSEIFDDQFSVERPDGSNFTLKIRSTKLEDSAMYFCASSGGDRNQPQHFGDGTRLSIL.

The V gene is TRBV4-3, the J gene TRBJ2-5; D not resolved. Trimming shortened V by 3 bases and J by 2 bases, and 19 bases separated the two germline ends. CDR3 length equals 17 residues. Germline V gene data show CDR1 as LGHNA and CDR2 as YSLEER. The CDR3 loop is CASSQSATPIRQETQYF. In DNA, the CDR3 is TGCGCCAGCAGCCAGTCAGCTACTCCTATCAGACAAGAGACCCAGTACTTC.

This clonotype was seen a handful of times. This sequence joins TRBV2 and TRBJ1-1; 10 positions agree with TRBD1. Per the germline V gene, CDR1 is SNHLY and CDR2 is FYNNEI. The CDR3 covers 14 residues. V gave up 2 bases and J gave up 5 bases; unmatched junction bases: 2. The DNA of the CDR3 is TGTGCCAGCAGTGAAATGGGACAGGGGACTGAAGCTTTCTTT. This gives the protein CASSEMGQGTEAFF.

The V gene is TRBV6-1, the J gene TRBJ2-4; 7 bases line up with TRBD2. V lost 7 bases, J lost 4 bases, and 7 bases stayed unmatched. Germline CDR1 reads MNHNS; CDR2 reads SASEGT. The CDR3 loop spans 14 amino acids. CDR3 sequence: CASMGGLLKNIQYF. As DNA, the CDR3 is TGTGCCAGCATGGGGGGACTACTTAAAAACATTCAGTACTTC.

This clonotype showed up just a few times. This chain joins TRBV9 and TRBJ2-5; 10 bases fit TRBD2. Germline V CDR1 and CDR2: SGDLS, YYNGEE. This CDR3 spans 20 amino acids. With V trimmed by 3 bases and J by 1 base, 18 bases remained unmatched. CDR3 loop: CASSDLLRLAGVGSQETQYF. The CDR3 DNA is TGTGCCAGCAGCGACCTCCTTCGGCTAGCGGGAGTGGGGTCCCAAGAGACCCAGTACTTC.

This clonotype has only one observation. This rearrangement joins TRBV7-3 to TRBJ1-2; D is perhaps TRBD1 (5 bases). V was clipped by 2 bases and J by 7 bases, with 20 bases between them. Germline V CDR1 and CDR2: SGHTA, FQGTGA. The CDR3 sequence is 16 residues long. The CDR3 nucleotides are TGTGCCAGCAGCTTAGTGGTTGAGGGGAGCTTCTCTGGCTACACCTTC. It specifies CASSLVVEGSFSGYTF.